This is a list of T cell receptor beta chains from one sample in a study of CD8+ T cells in alopecia areata. The repertoire was sequenced with immunoSEQ multiplex PCR; TCRdb's copy has only in-frame clones and lacks some. The sample has 150,000 to 200,000 clones, more than 50% seen once. The sequencing here drew on CD4+ T cells sorted from blood, taken at week 24, from a patient treated with tofacitinib. The source of these receptors is a human donor with alopecia areata. Both conserved end residues are part of each CDR3. Each record gives: CDR3 protein, CDR3 DNA, D gene, V gene, clone size, J gene. The D gene is left open where the match is weak. Clone size is stated in some rows and not others, as once, few, many or a class when expanded.

CDR3 protein: CSVVQGHGYTF
CDR3 DNA: TGCAGCGTTGTTCAGGGCCATGGCTACACCTTC
D gene: NA
V gene: TRBV29-1
clone size: NA
J gene: TRBJ1-2

CDR3 protein: CASSRRSSASGSGGDEQFF
CDR3 DNA: TGTGCCAGCAGCCGTCGTTCCTCGGCGTCGGGGAGTGGGGGCGATGAGCAGTTCTTC
D gene: NA
V gene: TRBV11-2
clone size: NA
J gene: TRBJ2-1

CDR3 protein: CASGTGVQETQYF
CDR3 DNA: TGTGCCAGCGGTACGGGGGTGCAAGAGACCCAGTACTTC
D gene: NA
V gene: TRBV2
clone size: NA
J gene: TRBJ2-5

CDR3 protein: CASSQIATNEKLFF
CDR3 DNA: TGTGCCAGCAGTCAAATTGCAACTAATGAAAAACTGTTTTTT
D gene: NA
V gene: TRBV2
clone size: NA
J gene: TRBJ1-4

CDR3 protein: CASSLPLGEKLFF
CDR3 DNA: TGTGCCAGCAGCCTCCCACTGGGAGAAAAACTGTTTTTT
D gene: NA
V gene: TRBV7-9
clone size: medium-sized
J gene: TRBJ1-4

CDR3 protein: CSVHSDSNYEQYF
CDR3 DNA: TGCAGCGTTCATAGCGACAGTAACTACGAGCAGTACTTC
D gene: NA
V gene: TRBV29-1
clone size: NA
J gene: TRBJ2-7

CDR3 protein: CAWSLLVGSGELFF
CDR3 DNA: TGTGCCTGGAGTCTCCTCGTTGGGAGCGGGGAGCTGTTTTTT
D gene: NA
V gene: TRBV30
clone size: NA
J gene: TRBJ2-2

CDR3 protein: CASSPGRNAAFF
CDR3 DNA: TGTGCCAGCAGCCCTGGGAGGAATGCAGCTTTCTTT
D gene: NA
V gene: TRBV9
clone size: NA
J gene: TRBJ1-1

CDR3 protein: CAISGQGQGQPQHF
CDR3 DNA: TGTGCCATCAGCGGACAGGGGCAAGGGCAGCCCCAGCATTTT
D gene: TRBD1
V gene: TRBV10-3
clone size: NA
J gene: TRBJ1-5

CDR3 protein: CASSPQGAGEAFF
CDR3 DNA: TGTGCCAGCAGCCCCCAGGGGGCTGGTGAAGCTTTCTTT
D gene: TRBD1
V gene: TRBV14
clone size: NA
J gene: TRBJ1-1

CDR3 protein: CASSGTLPEGSYTF
CDR3 DNA: TGTGCCAGCAGTGGGACCCTCCCCGAGGGCAGCTACACCTTC
D gene: NA
V gene: TRBV25-1
clone size: NA
J gene: TRBJ1-2

CDR3 protein: CASSLQGRAGELFF
CDR3 DNA: TGTGCCAGCAGCTTACAGGGGAGGGCCGGGGAGCTGTTTTTT
D gene: NA
V gene: TRBV5-5
clone size: NA
J gene: TRBJ2-2

CDR3 protein: CASSQVASGGGADTQYF
CDR3 DNA: TGCGCCAGCAGCCAAGTAGCTAGCGGGGGTGGAGCAGATACGCAGTATTTT
D gene: TRBD2
V gene: TRBV4-3
clone size: NA
J gene: TRBJ2-3

CDR3 protein: CASSLTGIDYGYTF
CDR3 DNA: TGTGCCAGCAGCTTAACGGGGATCGACTATGGCTACACCTTC
D gene: NA
V gene: TRBV7-2
clone size: few
J gene: TRBJ1-2

CDR3 protein: CSVAPMDYNTGELFF
CDR3 DNA: TGCAGCGTCGCCCCGATGGACTATAACACCGGGGAGCTGTTTTTT
D gene: NA
V gene: TRBV29-1
clone size: few
J gene: TRBJ2-2

CDR3 protein: CASTLGGGLGYTF
CDR3 DNA: TGTGCCAGTACCCTTGGGGGAGGGCTCGGCTACACCTTC
D gene: NA
V gene: TRBV19
clone size: many
J gene: TRBJ1-2

CDR3 protein: CASSSGIDQPQHF
CDR3 DNA: TGTGCCAGCAGTTCGGGGATTGATCAGCCCCAGCATTTT
D gene: NA
V gene: TRBV6-5
clone size: NA
J gene: TRBJ1-5

CDR3 protein: CASSLAGGETQYF
CDR3 DNA: TGTGCCAGCAGCCTAGCGGGGGGTGAGACCCAGTACTTC
D gene: TRBD2
V gene: TRBV9
clone size: NA
J gene: TRBJ2-5

CDR3 protein: CASSAGERPSGQNYGYTF
CDR3 DNA: TGTGCCAGCAGTGCAGGGGAAAGACCCTCGGGACAGAACTATGGCTACACCTTC
D gene: TRBD1
V gene: TRBV25-1
clone size: NA
J gene: TRBJ1-2

CDR3 protein: CASSQAGTGIGTGELFF
CDR3 DNA: TGCGCCAGCAGCCAAGCGGGCACAGGGATCGGGACCGGGGAGCTGTTTTTT
D gene: NA
V gene: TRBV4-1
clone size: NA
J gene: TRBJ2-2

CDR3 protein: CSVEGRNTEAFF
CDR3 DNA: TGCAGCGTTGAAGGGAGGAACACTGAAGCTTTCTTT
D gene: NA
V gene: TRBV29-1
clone size: NA
J gene: TRBJ1-1

CDR3 protein: CSVGVGGSYYNEQFF
CDR3 DNA: TGCAGCGTGGGCGTCGGAGGTTCCTACTACAATGAGCAGTTCTTC
D gene: NA
V gene: TRBV29-1
clone size: NA
J gene: TRBJ2-1

CDR3 protein: CAISELGYIQYF
CDR3 DNA: TGTGCCATCAGTGAGTTGGGTTATATTCAGTACTTC
D gene: NA
V gene: TRBV10-3
clone size: few
J gene: TRBJ2-4

CDR3 protein: CASSIRQGDQPQHF
CDR3 DNA: TGTGCCAGCAGCATCCGACAGGGTGATCAGCCCCAGCATTTT
D gene: TRBD1
V gene: TRBV7-2
clone size: NA
J gene: TRBJ1-5

CDR3 protein: CASSLSVPTYEQYF
CDR3 DNA: TGTGCCAGCAGTTTATCCGTGCCTACCTACGAGCAGTACTTC
D gene: NA
V gene: TRBV28
clone size: NA
J gene: TRBJ2-7

CDR3 protein: CAWSVEVGYTEAFF
CDR3 DNA: TGTGCCTGGAGTGTAGAGGTGGGGTACACTGAAGCTTTCTTT
D gene: NA
V gene: TRBV30
clone size: NA
J gene: TRBJ1-1